Shown below are 14 T cell receptor beta chains from a single sample sequenced in a study of blood T cell repertoires in COVID-19. The repertoire was sequenced with immunoSEQ multiplex PCR; TCRdb's copy has only in-frame clones and lacks some. The sample has under 250,000 clones, more than 75% seen once. The sequenced material came from peripheral blood. The receptor set was obtained from a woman in her 70s with active or convalescent COVID-19.

The rearrangement links TRBV5-1 to TRBJ1-2; D call uncertain. From germline, CDR1 is SGHRS and CDR2 YFSETQ. V was clipped by 9 bases and J by 3 bases, with 12 bases between them. The CDR3 loop spans 12 amino acids. The CDR3 DNA reads TGCGCCACCTCAGTCGAATACTATGGCTACACCTTC. Translation: CATSVEYYGYTF.

The chain joins TRBV7-9 to TRBJ1-4; TRBD1 matches at 11 bases. The CDR3 extends over 18 amino acids. In germline, CDR1 is SEHNR, CDR2 FQNEAQ (reference sequence). J was trimmed by 8 bases and V by 3 bases; bases with no gene match: 14. CDR3: CASSFKDRGRNLEEKLFF. CDR3 DNA sequence: TGTGCCAGCAGCTTTAAGGACAGGGGGCGAAACCTGGAGGAAAAACTGTTTTTT. The variable domain in full, with the rest retrieved from reference TRBV7-9 and TRBJ1-4, is DTGVSQNPRHKITKRGQNVTFRCDPISEHNRLYWYRQTLGQGPEFLTYFQNEAQLEKSRLLSDRFSAERPKGSFSTLEIQRTEQGDSAMYLCASSFKDRGRNLEEKLFFGSGTQLSVL.

The chain combines TRBV15 with TRBJ1-1, with D perhaps matching TRBD1 (5 bases). Germline values: CDR1 LNHNV, CDR2 YYDKDF (reference sequence). CDR3 length equals 14 residues. V lost 3 bases, J lost 3 bases, and 11 bases lay in between. The CDR3 DNA follows: TGTGCCACCAGCAGTCCTGGAGGGGACACTGAAGCTTTCTTT. Protein: CATSSPGGDTEAFF.

This clone was detected once. The gene calls are TRBV25-1 and TRBJ1-4, with D unclear. The CDR3 sequence is 14 residues long. Trimming removed 2 bases at V and 5 bases at J, with 9 bases between. Per germline, CDR1 MGHDK and CDR2 SYGVNS. Here the CDR3 DNA reads TGTGCCAGCAGTGAAACGGTCTACAATGAAAAACTGTTTTTT. Translated, it gives CASSETVYNEKLFF.

The J gene is TRBJ1-5, the V gene TRBV10-3; D gene ambiguous. Trimming removed 3 bases at V and 5 bases at J, with 8 bases between. This CDR3 is 13 amino acids long. Germline assignment: CDR1 ENHRY and CDR2 SYGVKD. Here the CDR3 DNA reads TGTGCCATCAGTGATACGGGAGATCAGCCCCAGCATTTT. Translation: CAISDTGDQPQHF.

The rearrangement joins TRBV5-1 to TRBJ2-3; D is possibly TRBD2 (5 bases). The CDR3 sequence is 14 residues long. Trimming left V 0 bases short and J 4 bases short, with 9 bases between. Germline CDR1 SGHRS, CDR2 YFSETQ. This CDR3 is CASSLGAVADTQYF. The CDR3 region has the DNA TGCGCCAGCAGCTTGGGAGCGGTCGCAGATACGCAGTATTTT.

This sequence joins TRBV11-2 and TRBJ2-1, with D possibly matching TRBD2 (7 bases). CDR1 SGHAT and CDR2 FQNNGV come from the germline V gene. The ends were cut back, 5 bases at V and 12 bases at J, with 23 bases in the middle. This CDR3 spans 15 amino acids. The CDR3 DNA reads as TGTGCCAGCAGCCCAGGAGGTGGGGGGGCTTGGTCGCAGTTCTTC. This sequence encodes CASSPGGGGAWSQFF.

The CDR3 DNA reads as TGCAGTGCTAGTTGGCTAGCCTCAGAGACCCAGTACTTC. Encoded protein: CSASWLASETQYF. The V gene is TRBV20-1, the J gene TRBJ2-5; tentatively, D is TRBD2 (5 bases). The germline V gene encodes CDR1 DFQATT and CDR2 SNEGSKA (reference sequence). V gave up 3 bases and J gave up 4 bases, with 12 bases separating them. The CDR3 extends over 13 amino acids.

V and J are TRBV29-1 and TRBJ2-3; D not resolved. Germline V gives CDR1 SQVTM, CDR2 ANQGSEA. Trimming left V 3 bases short and J 9 bases short, with 13 bases between. The CDR3 is 12 residues long. The CDR3 coding sequence is TGCAGCGTTGAGCCGAGTAGCCTGACGCAGTATTTT. It codes for CSVEPSSLTQYF.

V gene TRBV5-6 combines with J gene TRBJ1-4; TRBD1 matches at 9 bases. Trimming took 2 bases from V and 5 from J; bases not matched to a gene: 10. The CDR3 has 17 amino acids. Germline CDR1 reads SGHDT; CDR2 reads YYEEEE. The DNA for the CDR3 is TGTGCCAGCAGCTTAGGCACAGGGGGCTGGGGGAATGAAAAACTGTTTTTT. Amino acids: CASSLGTGGWGNEKLFF.

The V call is TRBV24-1, the J call TRBJ2-2; TRBD2 agrees at 8 bases. V trimming: 7 bases; J trimming: 4 bases; junction bases outside the gene matches: 4. Per germline, CDR1 KGHDR and CDR2 SFDVKD. This CDR3 contains 14 residues. The CDR3 region has the DNA TGTGCCACCAGCGGGGGGGCTGGCACCGGGGAGCTGTTTTTT. Its translation is CATSGGAGTGELFF.

The chain carries TRBV5-1 and TRBJ1-1; a possible D gene is TRBD1 (5 bases). Trimming removed 4 bases from V and 0 bases from J, with 13 bases in between. Germline V CDR1 and CDR2: SGHRS, YFSETQ. The CDR3 extends over 15 amino acids. CDR3 DNA sequence: TGCGCCAGCAGCACCGGACATGAGGTGAACACTGAAGCTTTCTTT. Protein product: CASSTGHEVNTEAFF.

V gene TRBV7-2 combines with J gene TRBJ2-7; tentatively, D is TRBD1 (6 bases). Germline-derived CDR1 and CDR2 are SGHTA and FQGNSA. The CDR3 spans 13 residues. V was clipped by 5 bases and J by 5 bases, with 13 bases between them. Written as DNA, the CDR3 is TGTGCCAGCAGCCCCGGACAGATCCACGAGCAGTACTTC. Protein: CASSPGQIHEQYF.

The chain employs TRBV19 and TRBJ1-5; 9 nucleotides align to TRBD1. The J segment lost 2 bases and the V segment lost 8 bases, leaving 4 bases of the junction unmatched. This CDR3 is 14 amino acids long. Germline V gene data show CDR1 as LNHDA and CDR2 as SQIVND (reference sequence). CDR3 bases: TGTGCCAGTCGGACAGGGGAGGGCAATCAGCCCCAGCATTTT. Its protein product is CASRTGEGNQPQHF.